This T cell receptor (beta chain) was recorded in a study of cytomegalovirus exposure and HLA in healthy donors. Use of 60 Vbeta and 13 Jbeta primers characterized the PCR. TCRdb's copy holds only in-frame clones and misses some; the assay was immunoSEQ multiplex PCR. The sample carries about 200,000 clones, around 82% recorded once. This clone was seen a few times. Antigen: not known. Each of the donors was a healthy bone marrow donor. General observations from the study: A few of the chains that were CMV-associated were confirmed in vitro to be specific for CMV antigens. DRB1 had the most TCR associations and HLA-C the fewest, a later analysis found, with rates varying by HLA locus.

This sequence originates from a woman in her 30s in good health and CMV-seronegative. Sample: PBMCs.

The CDR3 reads CASSAERSTIYF. The CDR3 nucleotides are TGCGCCAGCAGCGCTGAACGGAGCACCATATATTTT. This chain uses TRBV5-1 with TRBJ1-3, with no clear D. V lost 4 bases to trimming and J lost 9 bases, with 11 bases between them. The CDR3 sequence is 12 residues long. The V gene's germline CDR1 is SGHRS and CDR2 YFSETQ.